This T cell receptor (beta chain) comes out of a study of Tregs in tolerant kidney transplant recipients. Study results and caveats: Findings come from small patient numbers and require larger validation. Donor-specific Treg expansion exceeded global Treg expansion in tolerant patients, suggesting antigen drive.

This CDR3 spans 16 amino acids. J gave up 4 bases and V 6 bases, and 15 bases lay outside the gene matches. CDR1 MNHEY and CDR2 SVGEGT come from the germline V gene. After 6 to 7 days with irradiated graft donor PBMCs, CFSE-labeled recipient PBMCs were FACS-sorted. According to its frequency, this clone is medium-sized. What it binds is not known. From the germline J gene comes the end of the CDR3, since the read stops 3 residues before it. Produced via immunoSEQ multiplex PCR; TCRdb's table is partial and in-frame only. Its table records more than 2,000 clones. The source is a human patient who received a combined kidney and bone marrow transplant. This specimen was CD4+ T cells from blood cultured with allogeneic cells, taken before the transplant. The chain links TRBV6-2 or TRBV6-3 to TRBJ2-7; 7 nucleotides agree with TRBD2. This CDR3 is CASRVTRDYLGYEQYF. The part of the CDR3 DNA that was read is TGTGCCAGCAGGGTTACCCGGGACTACCTCGGATACGAG.